This TCR beta chain is drawn from a study of T cells in Graves' hyperthyroidism and ophthalmopathy. This clonotype appeared once. V was cut by 4 bases and J by 5 bases, with 15 bases left in between. The CDR3 is 15 residues long. From germline, CDR1 is SGHDT and CDR2 YYEEEE. From RNA transcripts, TCR beta CDR3 regions were amplified. The TCR CDR3 first-round RT-PCR relied on the HTBI primer set. TCRdb re-called the multiplex PCR reads through MiXCR, storing one row per CDR3 protein. This table holds tens of thousands of distinct CDR3 sequences, roughly 50% found once. The sequencing sample was made of blood. The origin of this receptor is an older woman with Graves' ophthalmopathy. The chain is built from TRBV5-6 and TRBJ1-4, with D possibly being TRBD1 (5 bases). The CDR3 spells CASSPVGRFNEKLFF. The CDR3 DNA reads as TGTGCCAGCAGCCCAGTGGGACGGTTCAATGAAAAACTGTTTTTT.